Given below is one T cell receptor (beta chain) in context. Sequencing used immunoSEQ multiplex PCR; TCRdb keeps in-frame clones, though not all of them. The repertoire holds a few hundred thousand clones, 70% to 90% seen once, with about 9.3% in the top ten. This sample is part of a study of blood T cell repertoires in COVID-19. The CDR3 consists of 13 residues. V shed 5 bases and J 6 bases; nucleotides not matched to a gene: 5. Per germline, CDR1 LGHNT and CDR2 FRNRAP. This TCR was sampled from a man in his forties or fifties who had recovered from COVID-19. This sequence joins TRBV12-5 and TRBJ2-3, with TRBD1 matching over 7 bases. The sequencing input was PBMCs or T cells enriched from blood (not recorded which). This CDR3 reads CASGGTVRDTQYF. The CDR3 nucleotides are TGTGCTAGTGGTGGGACAGTCCGGGATACGCAGTATTTT.